These T cell receptor beta chains were read from a single sample in a study of regulatory T cells in long-lasting Graves disease. One entry per CDR3 protein, called by TCRdb with MiXCR from the multiplex PCR reads. Of about 320,000 distinct CDR3 sequences detected, 18% appear once; the ten largest clones hold about 36%. This material consisted of peripheral blood mononuclear cells (PBMCs), taken at new diagnosis, from a patient treated with antithyroid drugs. The receptor set was obtained from a female donor with Graves disease. Both conserved end residues are part of each CDR3. A D gene is named only where the DNA matches it firmly. Expanded clones get a size class; other rows say once, few or many, or leave the size out.

clone_size: many; j_call: TRBJ1-2; d_call: TRBD1; v_call: TRBV28; cdr3_aa: CASAIPDRGQGYTF; cdr3_nt: TGTGCCAGCGCGATTCCGGACAGGGGGCAAGGCTACACCTTC
clone_size: once; j_call: TRBJ2-5; d_call: TRBD2; v_call: TRBV12-3/TRBV12-4; cdr3_aa: CASSGGTSATQETQYF; cdr3_nt: TGTGCCAGCAGTGGCGGGACTAGCGCGACTCAAGAGACCCAGTACTTC
clone_size: few; j_call: TRBJ1-5; d_call: NA; v_call: TRBV19; cdr3_aa: CASTEAEWTVRNQPQHF; cdr3_nt: TGTGCCAGTACCGAAGCTGAGTGGACAGTAAGAAATCAGCCCCAGCATTTT
clone_size: many; j_call: TRBJ2-5; d_call: TRBD1; v_call: TRBV12-3/TRBV12-4; cdr3_aa: CASSSPGTGPQETQYF; cdr3_nt: TGTGCCAGCAGTTCGCCCGGGACAGGGCCTCAAGAGACCCAGTACTTC
clone_size: many; j_call: TRBJ2-3; d_call: NA; v_call: TRBV7-3; cdr3_aa: CASGMGGTDTQYF; cdr3_nt: TGTGCCAGCGGGATGGGCGGCACAGATACGCAGTATTTT
clone_size: few; j_call: TRBJ2-7; d_call: NA; v_call: TRBV7-9; cdr3_aa: CASSLEAVFYEQYF; cdr3_nt: TGTGCCAGCAGCTTAGAAGCGGTTTTCTACGAGCAGTACTTC
clone_size: NA; j_call: TRBJ2-7; d_call: NA; v_call: TRBV29-1; cdr3_aa: CSVEPRGKGSYEQYF; cdr3_nt: TGCAGCGTTGAACCTCGGGGAAAGGGCTCCTACGAGCAGTACTTC
clone_size: NA; j_call: TRBJ2-7; d_call: TRBD2; v_call: TRBV6-2/TRBV6-3; cdr3_aa: CASRDWTSGIVYEQYF; cdr3_nt: TGTGCCAGCAGAGACTGGACTAGCGGGATTGTCTACGAGCAGTACTTC
clone_size: many; j_call: TRBJ1-5; d_call: NA; v_call: TRBV20-1; cdr3_aa: CSARGLGGSNQPQHF; cdr3_nt: TGCAGTGCTAGGGGGCTCGGGGGCAGCAATCAGCCCCAGCATTTT
clone_size: few; j_call: TRBJ2-1; d_call: TRBD2; v_call: TRBV30; cdr3_aa: CAWSVRLAGGRGNEQFF; cdr3_nt: TGTGCCTGGAGTGTACGGCTAGCGGGAGGACGTGGGAATGAGCAGTTCTTC
clone_size: many; j_call: TRBJ1-6; d_call: NA; v_call: TRBV2; cdr3_aa: CASSEDGGGNSPLHF; cdr3_nt: TGTGCCAGCAGTGAAGATGGAGGGGGTAATTCACCCCTCCACTTT
clone_size: few; j_call: TRBJ1-5; d_call: NA; v_call: TRBV19; cdr3_aa: CASSLAGQPQHF; cdr3_nt: TGTGCCAGTAGTTTAGCGGGTCAGCCCCAGCATTTT
clone_size: many; j_call: TRBJ2-7; d_call: NA; v_call: TRBV10-3; cdr3_aa: CAISAQSWTVAYEQYF; cdr3_nt: TGTGCCATTAGTGCCCAGTCATGGACAGTGGCATACGAGCAGTACTTC
clone_size: many; j_call: TRBJ2-5; d_call: NA; v_call: TRBV3-1; cdr3_aa: CASSQDSGRREETQYF; cdr3_nt: TGTGCCAGCAGCCAAGATTCCGGGCGCCGAGAAGAGACCCAGTACTTC
clone_size: many; j_call: TRBJ2-1; d_call: NA; v_call: TRBV7-6; cdr3_aa: CASSFMGGTYHYNEQFF; cdr3_nt: TGTGCCAGCAGCTTTATGGGCGGGACCTACCATTACAATGAGCAGTTCTTC
clone_size: many; j_call: TRBJ2-1; d_call: NA; v_call: TRBV12-3/TRBV12-4; cdr3_aa: CASSLALGGGRTDEQFF; cdr3_nt: TGTGCCAGCAGTTTAGCCCTTGGGGGCGGGAGAACCGATGAGCAGTTCTTC
clone_size: many; j_call: TRBJ1-6; d_call: NA; v_call: TRBV12-3/TRBV12-4; cdr3_aa: CASSRRQYDSPLHF; cdr3_nt: TGTGCCAGCAGTCGCCGACAGTATGATTCACCCCTCCACTTT
clone_size: NA; j_call: TRBJ2-7; d_call: NA; v_call: TRBV28; cdr3_aa: CASTSRNEVLYEQYF; cdr3_nt: TGTGCCAGCACCAGCCGAAATGAGGTTCTGTACGAGCAGTACTTC
clone_size: NA; j_call: TRBJ1-3; d_call: NA; v_call: TRBV28; cdr3_aa: CASTTSGGNTIYF; cdr3_nt: TGTGCCAGCACCACCAGCGGGGGAAACACCATATATTTT
clone_size: many; j_call: TRBJ2-7; d_call: NA; v_call: TRBV12-3/TRBV12-4; cdr3_aa: CASNIGLDEQYF; cdr3_nt: TGTGCCAGCAACATAGGTCTGGACGAGCAGTACTTC
clone_size: few; j_call: TRBJ2-7; d_call: NA; v_call: TRBV19; cdr3_aa: CASSIKGAEQYF; cdr3_nt: TGTGCCAGTAGTATTAAAGGGGCCGAGCAGTACTTC
clone_size: many; j_call: TRBJ1-5; d_call: NA; v_call: TRBV27; cdr3_aa: CASSTLAAQYGNQPQHF; cdr3_nt: TGTGCCAGCAGCACCCTGGCAGCCCAGTATGGCAATCAGCCCCAGCATTTT
clone_size: many; j_call: TRBJ2-1; d_call: TRBD2; v_call: TRBV24-1; cdr3_aa: CATGGGSSGSTDEQFF; cdr3_nt: TGTGCCACCGGGGGGGGGTCTAGCGGGAGTACCGATGAGCAGTTCTTC
clone_size: many; j_call: TRBJ2-3; d_call: TRBD2; v_call: TRBV19; cdr3_aa: CASSRQTSGTDTQYF; cdr3_nt: TGTGCCAGTAGTCGCCAGACTAGCGGCACAGATACGCAGTATTTT
clone_size: few; j_call: TRBJ2-1; d_call: NA; v_call: TRBV20-1; cdr3_aa: CSARDRQIIRNEQFF; cdr3_nt: TGCAGTGCTAGAGACAGACAGATAATCCGCAATGAGCAGTTCTTC
clone_size: few; j_call: TRBJ1-5; d_call: NA; v_call: TRBV7-9; cdr3_aa: CASSLSGVLQPQHF; cdr3_nt: TGTGCCAGCAGCTTAAGTGGGGTTCTGCAGCCCCAGCATTTT
clone_size: NA; j_call: TRBJ2-1; d_call: TRBD2; v_call: TRBV12-3/TRBV12-4; cdr3_aa: CASSRSGANEQFF; cdr3_nt: TGTGCCAGCAGCAGAAGCGGGGCGAATGAGCAGTTCTTC
clone_size: NA; j_call: TRBJ2-1; d_call: TRBD2; v_call: TRBV20-1; cdr3_aa: CSAREGTSIDEQFF; cdr3_nt: TGCAGTGCTAGAGAAGGGACTAGCATAGATGAGCAGTTCTTC
clone_size: many; j_call: TRBJ1-2; d_call: NA; v_call: TRBV2; cdr3_aa: CASSERGYGYTF; cdr3_nt: TGTGCCAGCAGTGAAAGGGGGTATGGCTACACCTTC
clone_size: many; j_call: TRBJ1-1; d_call: NA; v_call: TRBV12-3/TRBV12-4; cdr3_aa: CASSDRGTEAFF; cdr3_nt: TGTGCCAGCAGCGACCGGGGGACTGAAGCTTTCTTT
clone_size: NA; j_call: TRBJ2-1; d_call: NA; v_call: TRBV10-1; cdr3_aa: CASSDPRPGRGYNEQFF; cdr3_nt: TGCGCCAGCAGTGACCCCCGGCCGGGACGGGGCTACAATGAGCAGTTCTTC
clone_size: many; j_call: TRBJ2-1; d_call: NA; v_call: TRBV25-1; cdr3_aa: CASGYEHWNEQFF; cdr3_nt: TGTGCCAGCGGGTACGAGCACTGGAATGAGCAGTTCTTC
clone_size: NA; j_call: TRBJ2-1; d_call: NA; v_call: TRBV7-9; cdr3_aa: CASSLGTSPGNEQFF; cdr3_nt: TGTGCCAGCAGCTTAGGTACTAGTCCTGGCAATGAGCAGTTCTTC
clone_size: many; j_call: TRBJ2-7; d_call: TRBD2; v_call: TRBV29-1; cdr3_aa: CSVDSGRNEQYF; cdr3_nt: TGCAGCGTTGATAGCGGGAGAAACGAGCAGTACTTC
clone_size: few; j_call: TRBJ1-1; d_call: NA; v_call: TRBV6-1; cdr3_aa: CASRTLTNTEAFF; cdr3_nt: TGTGCCAGCAGGACGCTCACGAACACTGAAGCTTTCTTT
clone_size: NA; j_call: TRBJ2-6; d_call: NA; v_call: TRBV15; cdr3_aa: CATSRHTGRAGANVLTF; cdr3_nt: TGTGCCACCAGCAGGCATACAGGTAGGGCTGGGGCCAACGTCCTGACTTTC
clone_size: few; j_call: TRBJ2-7; d_call: TRBD1; v_call: TRBV13; cdr3_aa: CATSGGRSSYEQYF; cdr3_nt: TGTGCCACCTCAGGGGGACGGAGCTCCTACGAGCAGTACTTC
clone_size: many; j_call: TRBJ2-5; d_call: NA; v_call: TRBV20-1; cdr3_aa: CSARAYRAETQYF; cdr3_nt: TGCAGTGCTAGAGCGTACAGGGCGGAGACCCAGTACTTC
clone_size: many; j_call: TRBJ2-5; d_call: TRBD2; v_call: TRBV28; cdr3_aa: CASSLTSGRAEETQYF; cdr3_nt: TGTGCCAGCAGTCTAACGAGCGGGAGGGCCGAAGAGACCCAGTACTTC
clone_size: many; j_call: TRBJ2-5; d_call: NA; v_call: TRBV2; cdr3_aa: CASSGTGPETQYF; cdr3_nt: TGTGCCAGCAGTGGAACAGGGCCCGAGACCCAGTACTTC
clone_size: many; j_call: TRBJ1-1; d_call: NA; v_call: TRBV5-1; cdr3_aa: CASSLVAGETEAFF; cdr3_nt: TGCGCCAGCAGCTTGGTCGCAGGGGAGACTGAAGCTTTCTTT
clone_size: many; j_call: TRBJ2-3; d_call: TRBD2; v_call: TRBV20-1; cdr3_aa: CSARGGLASFDTQYF; cdr3_nt: TGCAGTGCTAGAGGGGGACTAGCGTCTTTTGATACGCAGTATTTT